These T cell receptor beta chains were read from a single sample in a study of PD-1 blockade in classical Hodgkin lymphoma. The method was immunoSEQ multiplex PCR; TCRdb's version includes in-frame clones alone and lacks a portion of them. The sample holds around 57,000 clones, roughly 86% seen once. The sample consisted of peripheral blood mononuclear cells (PBMCs), taken before the fourth cycle of nivolumab. The receptors were sampled from a human donor with classical Hodgkin lymphoma. Each CDR3 is given with its conserved first and last residue. D genes are given only for firm matches. Some rows mark clone size as missing; the rest say once, few, many or name a class of expanded clone.

clone_size: few
d_call: -
j_call: TRBJ1-4
v_call: TRBV29-1
cdr3_nt: TGCAGCGCAAGGACGGCCCTAGGAGAAAAACTGTTTTTT
cdr3_aa: CSARTALGEKLFF

clone_size: once
d_call: TRBD1
j_call: TRBJ1-6
v_call: TRBV2
cdr3_nt: TGTGCCAGCAGAGGGGGGACAGGAAATTCACCCCTCCACTTT
cdr3_aa: CASRGGTGNSPLHF

clone_size: few
d_call: TRBD1
j_call: TRBJ1-1
v_call: TRBV2
cdr3_nt: TGTGCCAGCAGCTTCTCGGACAGGGAAGGGGCTGAAGCTTTCTTT
cdr3_aa: CASSFSDREGAEAFF

clone_size: -
d_call: -
j_call: TRBJ1-2
v_call: TRBV14
cdr3_nt: TGTGCCAGCAGCCAAGATCTAAACAGCCGCTATGGCTACACCTTC
cdr3_aa: CASSQDLNSRYGYTF

clone_size: -
d_call: -
j_call: TRBJ2-3
v_call: TRBV4-2
cdr3_nt: TGTGCCAGCAGCCAAGAAGCCCCGCCCCGGACAGATACGCAGTATTTT
cdr3_aa: CASSQEAPPRTDTQYF

clone_size: -
d_call: TRBD1
j_call: TRBJ2-7
v_call: TRBV6-1
cdr3_nt: TGTGCCAGCAGGTCACAGGGGGCCTGGTACGAGCAGTACTTC
cdr3_aa: CASRSQGAWYEQYF

clone_size: -
d_call: -
j_call: TRBJ1-2
v_call: TRBV28
cdr3_nt: TGTGCCAGCAGTTTATTACAGGGTGATGGCTACACCTTC
cdr3_aa: CASSLLQGDGYTF

clone_size: -
d_call: -
j_call: TRBJ1-2
v_call: TRBV10-3
cdr3_nt: TGTGCCATCGCCAACACATCCGTGGGCTATGGCTACACCTTC
cdr3_aa: CAIANTSVGYGYTF

clone_size: -
d_call: TRBD2
j_call: TRBJ2-1
v_call: TRBV27
cdr3_nt: TGTGCCAGCAGCCCGACCCCCCGACTAGCGGGAGTCTCCTACAATGAGCAGTTCTTC
cdr3_aa: CASSPTPRLAGVSYNEQFF

clone_size: -
d_call: TRBD2
j_call: TRBJ2-1
v_call: TRBV2
cdr3_nt: TGTGCCAGCAAAGCTAGCGGGAGGGCGGGGAATGAGCAGTTCTTC
cdr3_aa: CASKASGRAGNEQFF

clone_size: -
d_call: TRBD1
j_call: TRBJ1-5
v_call: TRBV27
cdr3_nt: TGTGCCAGCAGTCCCCTGACAGGGTCCAATCAGCCCCAGCATTTT
cdr3_aa: CASSPLTGSNQPQHF

clone_size: once
d_call: -
j_call: TRBJ2-1
v_call: TRBV5-1
cdr3_nt: TGCGCCAGCAGCTTGGAACCCACTTTGGATGAGCAGTTCTTC
cdr3_aa: CASSLEPTLDEQFF

clone_size: -
d_call: TRBD2
j_call: TRBJ2-1
v_call: TRBV11-2
cdr3_nt: TGTGCCAGCAGCTTAGCCCTTAGCGGGAGGGTGAATGAGCAGTTCTTC
cdr3_aa: CASSLALSGRVNEQFF

clone_size: -
d_call: -
j_call: TRBJ2-1
v_call: TRBV6-6
cdr3_nt: TGTGCCAGCAGTTACACCCTAGTGGGGTATGAGCAGTTCTTC
cdr3_aa: CASSYTLVGYEQFF

clone_size: -
d_call: -
j_call: TRBJ2-7
v_call: TRBV5-4
cdr3_nt: TGTGCCAGCAGCTTGGATCCAGCCTACGAGCAGTACTTC
cdr3_aa: CASSLDPAYEQYF

clone_size: -
d_call: -
j_call: TRBJ2-7
v_call: TRBV9
cdr3_nt: TGTGCCAGCAGCTCAGGGTTCGGCCTGAACTACGAGCAGTACTTC
cdr3_aa: CASSSGFGLNYEQYF

clone_size: -
d_call: TRBD1
j_call: TRBJ2-6
v_call: TRBV4-2
cdr3_nt: TGTGCCAGCAGCTTTGGACAGGGCCGCTTTGGGGCCAACGTCCTGACTTTC
cdr3_aa: CASSFGQGRFGANVLTF

clone_size: -
d_call: TRBD2
j_call: TRBJ2-2
v_call: TRBV27
cdr3_nt: TGTGCCAGCAGTTTCCTCCTCCAGCTAGCGGGAGGGCCATCGGCCGGGGAGCTGTTTTTT
cdr3_aa: CASSFLLQLAGGPSAGELFF

clone_size: -
d_call: -
j_call: TRBJ2-6
v_call: TRBV28
cdr3_nt: TGTGCCAGCAGTTTAGGCCATAGTTCGGTAAACGTCCTGACTTTC
cdr3_aa: CASSLGHSSVNVLTF

clone_size: -
d_call: -
j_call: TRBJ2-5
v_call: TRBV18
cdr3_nt: TGTGCCAGCTCCCAAGAGACCCAGTACTTC
cdr3_aa: CASSQETQYF

clone_size: -
d_call: -
j_call: TRBJ1-4
v_call: TRBV5-1
cdr3_nt: TGCGCCAGCAGCTTGGCGGGGTTTTTTAATGAAAAACTGTTTTTT
cdr3_aa: CASSLAGFFNEKLFF

clone_size: -
d_call: TRBD2
j_call: TRBJ2-1
v_call: TRBV15
cdr3_nt: TGTGCCACCAGCGAGGGACTAGCGGGAATGGGGATACGCAATGAGCAGTTCTTC
cdr3_aa: CATSEGLAGMGIRNEQFF

clone_size: -
d_call: -
j_call: TRBJ1-3
v_call: TRBV7-3
cdr3_nt: TGTGCCAGCAGCTTCCCCCGGGCTGGAAACACCATATATTTT
cdr3_aa: CASSFPRAGNTIYF

clone_size: -
d_call: TRBD2
j_call: TRBJ2-5
v_call: TRBV4-3
cdr3_nt: TGCGCCAGCAGCCAAGGGCTAGCGGGGGGCGCGACACAAGAGACCCAGTACTTC
cdr3_aa: CASSQGLAGGATQETQYF

clone_size: -
d_call: TRBD2
j_call: TRBJ2-3
v_call: TRBV6-5
cdr3_nt: TGTGCCAGCAGGCCGGGACTAGCGACAGATACGCAGTATTTT
cdr3_aa: CASRPGLATDTQYF

clone_size: -
d_call: -
j_call: TRBJ2-3
v_call: TRBV5-6
cdr3_nt: TGTGCCAGCACCCAGGGGGGAGCGGGGGACACAGATACGCAGTATTTT
cdr3_aa: CASTQGGAGDTDTQYF

clone_size: -
d_call: -
j_call: TRBJ1-2
v_call: TRBV23-1
cdr3_nt: TGCGCCAGCAGTCAATCACCGGACAATGAGAGCTATGGCTACACCTTC
cdr3_aa: CASSQSPDNESYGYTF

clone_size: -
d_call: -
j_call: TRBJ2-5
v_call: TRBV19
cdr3_nt: TGTGCCAGTAGTATCACTGGGGGGCAAGAGACCCAGTACTTC
cdr3_aa: CASSITGGQETQYF

clone_size: -
d_call: -
j_call: TRBJ2-1
v_call: TRBV19
cdr3_nt: TGTGCCAGTACAGCCATCTCCTACAATGAGCAGTTCTTC
cdr3_aa: CASTAISYNEQFF

clone_size: -
d_call: -
j_call: TRBJ2-5
v_call: TRBV2
cdr3_nt: TGTGCCAGCATAGTCAGGGAGACCCAGTACTTC
cdr3_aa: CASIVRETQYF

clone_size: -
d_call: TRBD2
j_call: TRBJ2-3
v_call: TRBV28
cdr3_nt: TGTGCCAGCAGTTTACGCGGGAGTCTCCCAGATACGCAGTATTTT
cdr3_aa: CASSLRGSLPDTQYF